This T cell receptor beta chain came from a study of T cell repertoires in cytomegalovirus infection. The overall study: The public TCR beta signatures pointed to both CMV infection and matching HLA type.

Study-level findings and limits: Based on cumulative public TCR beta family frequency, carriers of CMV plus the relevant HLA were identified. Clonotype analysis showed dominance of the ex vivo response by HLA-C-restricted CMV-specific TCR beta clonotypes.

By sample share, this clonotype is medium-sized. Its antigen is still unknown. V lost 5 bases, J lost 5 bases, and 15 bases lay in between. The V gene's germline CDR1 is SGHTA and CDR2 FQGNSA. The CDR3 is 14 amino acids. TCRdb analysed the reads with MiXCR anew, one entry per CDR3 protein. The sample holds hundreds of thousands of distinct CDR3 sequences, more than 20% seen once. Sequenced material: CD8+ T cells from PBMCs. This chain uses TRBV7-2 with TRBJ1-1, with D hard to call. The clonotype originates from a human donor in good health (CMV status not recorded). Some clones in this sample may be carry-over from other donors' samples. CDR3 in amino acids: CASSIDNLGTEAFF. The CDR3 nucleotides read TGTGCCAGCAGCATCGACAATCTGGGGACTGAAGCTTTCTTT.